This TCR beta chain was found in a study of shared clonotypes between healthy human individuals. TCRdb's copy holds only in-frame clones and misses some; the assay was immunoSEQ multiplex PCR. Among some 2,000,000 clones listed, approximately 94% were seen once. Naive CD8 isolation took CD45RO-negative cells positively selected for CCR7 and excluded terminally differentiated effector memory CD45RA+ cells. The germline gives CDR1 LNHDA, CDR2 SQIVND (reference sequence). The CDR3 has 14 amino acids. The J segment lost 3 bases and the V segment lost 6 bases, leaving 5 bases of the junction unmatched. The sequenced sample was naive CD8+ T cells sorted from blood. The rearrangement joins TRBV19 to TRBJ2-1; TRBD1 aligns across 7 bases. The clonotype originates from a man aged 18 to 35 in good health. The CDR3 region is CASRPGQNYNEQFF. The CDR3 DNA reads TGTGCCAGTAGACCGGGACAGAACTACAATGAGCAGTTCTTC.